The clone carrying this T cell receptor beta chain appeared a single time. No antigen is known for it. At one end the junction does not follow the germline gene, possibly because of a read error. This sample is drawn from a study of circulating CD8 cells and anti-PD-1 response in melanoma. The study, taken as a whole, reports: Expanded sorted subsets were checked for tumor reactivity using peptides. A small cohort with few responders supplied the baseline and M1 comparisons.

Each library started from 15 ng of total RNA using the QIAseq Immune Repertoire TCR panel. One entry per CDR3 protein, called by TCRdb with MiXCR from the reads. There are fewer than 950 distinct CDR3 sequences in the sample; 12% occur only once, and 65% to 70% lies in the top ten. The CDR3 spans 15 residues. Germline CDR1 is LGHNA and CDR2 is YSLEER. Live CD3+CD8+TCRalphabeta+ cells were sorted into four subsets by PD-1 and/or TIGIT. Specimen: CD8+ T cells from PBMCs, collected at baseline or after one month of anti-PD-1 therapy (not recorded which). The rearrangement joins TRBV4-3 to TRBJ2-1; TRBD2 matches at 7 bases. The source of this sequence is a human donor with melanoma. The CDR3 bases are TGCGCCAGCAGCCAAGAGATCGGGGGGTACAATGGGCAGTTCTTC. This codes for CASSQEIGGYNGQFF.